What follows is one T cell receptor (beta chain) and its context. Its antigen is unidentified. The study ran its PCR with 60 Vbeta and 13 Jbeta primers. Method: immunoSEQ multiplex PCR; TCRdb's copy keeps in-frame clones and lacks some. The sample has 140,000 to 150,000 clones; about 72% are singletons. The sample belongs to a study of cytomegalovirus exposure and HLA in healthy donors. Regarding the study as a whole: Specific recognition of CMV antigens was confirmed in vitro for three chains (all CMV-associated). Common viral pathogens were later found to be apparently linked to several of the most significant clusters. HLA restriction was apparent for most CMV-associated TCR beta chains in a later analysis.

This sequence originates from a man aged 55 to 70 in good health and CMV-seronegative. The specimen was PBMCs.

The CDR3 region has the DNA TGTGCCAGCAGCCGGGACAGGGCTAGCGGGGAGCTGTTTTTT. It encodes CASSRDRASGELFF. V and J are TRBV5-5 and TRBJ2-2; 9 bases map to TRBD1. The CDR3 is 14 amino acids. J gave up 7 bases and V 4 bases, and 5 bases lay outside the gene matches. The V gene's germline CDR1 is SGHKS and CDR2 YYEKEE (reference sequence).